This TCR beta chain was recovered during a study of OX40 agonist ivuxolimab in advanced cancers. The table came from immunoSEQ multiplex PCR; TCRdb's copy has only in-frame clones and leaves some out. The sample contains about 58,000 clones, around 93% of which appear only once. This sequence originates from an adult with an advanced solid tumor such as melanoma, head and neck, liver or kidney cancer. The sequences come from CD4+ or CD8+ T cells sorted from blood, collected in a trial of the OX40 agonist ivuxolimab.

CDR3 DNA sequence: TGTGCCAGCAGCTTTAACAGGGTGCCGTTAGATGGCTACACCTTC. This translates into CASSFNRVPLDGYTF. The rearrangement uses TRBV7-2 and TRBJ1-2; tentatively, D is TRBD1 (6 bases). CDR3 length equals 15 residues. CDR1 is SGHTA, CDR2 FQGNSA, per germline. The V end was cut by 3 bases, the J end by 6 bases, with 17 bases between.